This entry is about one T cell receptor (beta chain). The germline CDR1 and CDR2 sequences are SGHTS and YDEGEE. The CDR3 extends over 13 amino acids. V dropped 0 bases and J dropped 5 bases, with 8 bases sitting between them. Those enrolled, adults aged about 18 to 89 years, came from around 24 US areas. Clinical history reported by participants formed the basis on which cohorts were assigned. These data come from a study of blood T cell repertoires in COVID-19. Study-wide context: Sources were T cells, B-cell-depleted T cells, or PBMCs; the material itself was cDNA or gDNA.

Some clones are missing from TCRdb's copy, which holds only in-frame ones; the method was immunoSEQ multiplex PCR. The sample records around 200,000 clones, about nine tenths being singletons. The material sequenced was PBMCs or T cells enriched from blood (not recorded which). The clonotype comes from a man younger than 30 with acute COVID-19. The rearrangement joins TRBV5-8 to TRBJ1-2; D ambiguous. The DNA of the CDR3 is TGTGCCAGCAGCTTGGTGAACAGATATGGCTACACCTTC. Protein product: CASSLVNRYGYTF.